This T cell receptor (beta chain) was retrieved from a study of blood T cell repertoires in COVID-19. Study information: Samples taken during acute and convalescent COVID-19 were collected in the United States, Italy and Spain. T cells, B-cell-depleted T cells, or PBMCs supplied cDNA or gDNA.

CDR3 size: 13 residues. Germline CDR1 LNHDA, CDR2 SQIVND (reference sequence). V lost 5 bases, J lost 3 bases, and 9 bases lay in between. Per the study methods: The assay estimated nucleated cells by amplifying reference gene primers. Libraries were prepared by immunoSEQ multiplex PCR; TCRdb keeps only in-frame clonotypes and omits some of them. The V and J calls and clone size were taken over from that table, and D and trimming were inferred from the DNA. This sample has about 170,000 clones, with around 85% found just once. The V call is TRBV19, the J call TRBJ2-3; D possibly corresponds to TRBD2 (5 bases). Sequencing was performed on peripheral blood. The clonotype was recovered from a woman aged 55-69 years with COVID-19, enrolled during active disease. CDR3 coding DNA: TGTGCCAGTAGTGAGTGGAGGACAGATACGCAGTATTTT. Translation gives CASSEWRTDTQYF.